Below are 5 T cell receptor beta chains sequenced from a single sample in a study of blood T cell repertoires in COVID-19. Assay: immunoSEQ multiplex PCR; the TCRdb copy retains only in-frame clones and omits some. The profile covers about 160,000 clones, with about 85% appearing a single time and approximately 5.4% taken by the ten largest. The specimen sequenced was peripheral blood. All receptors come from a woman between 45 and 60 years old with COVID-19, enrolled during active disease.

The J gene is TRBJ2-7, the V gene TRBV19; no firm D call. CDR3 length: 15 residues. Trimming shortened V by 4 bases and J by 0 bases, and 13 bases separated the two germline ends. Per germline, CDR1 LNHDA and CDR2 SQIVND (reference sequence). The CDR3 reads CASSTSVLSSYEQYF. The CDR3 region has the DNA TGTGCCAGTAGTACGTCCGTCCTAAGCTCCTACGAGCAGTACTTC. The whole variable domain, remainder taken from reference TRBV19 and TRBJ2-7, is DGGITQSPKYLFRKEGQNVTLSCEQNLNHDAMYWYRQDPGQGLRLIYYSQIVNDFQKGDIAEGYSVSREKKESFPLTVTSAQKNPTAFYLCASSTSVLSSYEQYFGPGTRLTVT.

The rearrangement uses TRBV28 and TRBJ2-1; 8 nucleotides agree with TRBD1. Germline V gene sequence: CDR1 MDHEN, CDR2 SYDVKM. The trim removed 1 base at V and 4 bases at J, leaving 15 bases unmatched. The length of the CDR3 is 19 residues. CDR3 protein: CASSLSGRWGQVLYNEQFF. CDR3 nucleotide sequence: TGTGCCAGCAGTTTATCAGGCCGATGGGGACAGGTCCTTTACAATGAGCAGTTCTTC.

The V call is TRBV7-9, the J call TRBJ1-3, with no clear D. V shed 2 bases and J shed 9 bases, with 11 bases lying between them. Germline CDR1 and CDR2: SEHNR and FQNEAQ (reference sequence). The CDR3 is 13 amino acids. The CDR3 here is CASSLPGYGTIYF. The CDR3 bases are TGTGCCAGCAGCTTACCGGGGTACGGCACCATATATTTT. The variable domain in full, completed from reference TRBV7-9 and TRBJ1-3, reads DTGVSQNPRHKITKRGQNVTFRCDPISEHNRLYWYRQTLGQGPEFLTYFQNEAQLEKSRLLSDRFSAERPKGSFSTLEIQRTEQGDSAMYLCASSLPGYGTIYFGEGSWLTVV.

The rearrangement uses TRBV9 and TRBJ2-1, with TRBD1 as a possible D gene (5 bases). The length of the CDR3 is 15 residues. Germline V gene lookup returns CDR1 SGDLS and CDR2 YYNGEE. The V end was cut by 0 bases, the J end by 4 bases, with 11 bases between. The CDR3, as DNA: TGTGCCAGCAGCGTAGGGCAGGGCCAGTACAATGAGCAGTTCTTC. This encodes CASSVGQGQYNEQFF. Filled out from reference TRBV9 and TRBJ2-1, the complete variable domain reads DSGVTQTPKHLITATGQRVTLRCSPRSGDLSVYWYQQSLDQGLQFLIQYYNGEERAKGNILERFSAQQFPDLHSELNLSSLELGDSALYFCASSVGQGQYNEQFFGPGTRLTVL.

V usage is TRBV7-9 and J usage is TRBJ1-1; tentative D call: TRBD1 (5 bases). Per the germline V gene, CDR1 is SEHNR and CDR2 is FQNEAQ (reference sequence). The V end was cut by 5 bases, the J end by 2 bases, with 12 bases between. The CDR3 loop spans 14 amino acids. The CDR3 DNA sequence: TGTGCCAGCAGCCCACTTAGGGGTAACACTGAAGCTTTCTTT. Encoded protein: CASSPLRGNTEAFF.